This T cell receptor (beta chain) was captured in a study of T cells in Graves' hyperthyroidism and ophthalmopathy (dated by TCRdb to between 2017 and 2020). Regarding the study in general: Peripheral blood samples were taken at initial diagnosis, before any treatment was given. Following sampling, methimazole starting at 30 mg daily was given to hyperthyroidism patients, and high-dose intravenous methylprednisolone was given to ophthalmopathy patients. An independent validation cohort of 18 to 20 hyperthyroidism patients and 15 or so patients who later progressed to ophthalmopathy tested prospective prediction of ophthalmopathy. TCR Vbeta CDR3 sequencing of approximately 140 peripheral blood samples (roughly 41 ophthalmopathy, roughly 74 hyperthyroidism and approximately 17 progressor patients) is reported in the paper. The approximately 95 discovery patients were divided at random into training and test sets in a 7:3 ratio. A discovery cohort of about 95 patients, 43 with Graves' ophthalmopathy and 55 to 60 with stable Graves' hyperthyroidism, was used to find distinguishing TCR V-J signatures. In addition, the study compared T-cell repertoires in thyroid tissue and in blood from six Graves' hyperthyroidism patients.

Details on this clonotype: Its antigen specificity is not known. Base quality data are lacking; no much larger clone is found one base away.

The germline V gene supplies CDR1 SGHRS and CDR2 YFSETQ. The CDR3 starts with the cysteine, ends with the phenylalanine, and has 16 residues. CDR3 DNA only is kept here, 48 bases in frame from base 1. The V and J ends are trimmed by 4 bases and 1 base, leaving 16 bases between them. Hyperthyroidism patients were newly diagnosed, had a disease duration of under 2 months, and were aged 18 to 65 years. The study excluded patients with uncontrolled infections, other autoimmune diseases, pregnancy or lactation. Diagnoses were based on clinical symptoms, serum thyroxine and TRAb, thyroid ultrasound and orbital computed tomography. Blood from progressor patients was collected at the time of first diagnosis with hyperthyroidism, before any ophthalmopathy symptoms had appeared. PBMCs were separated from 7.5 to 10 ml of fresh peripheral blood using Ficoll-Paque density gradient centrifugation. Progressor patients were first diagnosed with Graves' hyperthyroidism and then developed ophthalmopathy during follow-up. Total RNA was extracted using Trizol reagent, and RNA quality was assessed on an Agilent 2100 Bioanalyzer.

Here is what the overall study found, with its caveats: Most expanded thyroid clonotypes (frequency above 0.001) were also found in blood, which suggests that blood repertoires may mirror thyroid immune responses. Ophthalmopathy was separated from stable hyperthyroidism by a 13 V-J signature model, with about 88% sensitivity and roughly 81% specificity obtained in cross-validation and 80%/75% obtained in testing. In validation, the model predicted progression to ophthalmopathy a median of roughly 6.5 months before onset, with about 70% sensitivity and almost 75% specificity. No statistical method was used to set the sample size in advance, and investigators knew the group allocation.

Amplification of TCR beta CDR3 regions was carried out from RNA transcripts. The TCR CDR3 was subjected to a first round of RT-PCR using the HTBI primer set and the Qiagen OneStep RT-PCR kit. Libraries were constructed in a second round of multiplex PCR, after which size selection and purification were performed. Libraries were sequenced paired-end with 100 bp reads on an Illumina HiSeq2000. In the authors' own workflow: SOAPnuke was used to process the raw data, throwing out any read that contained adapters or uncalled bases, had a mean Phred below 15, or lacked an exact constant-primer or identifier match. High-quality paired reads were merged using COPE v1.2.5, and each unique nucleotide sequence was defined as a clonotype. Clonotypes were aligned to IMGT TRBV, TRBD and TRBJ reference segments using MiTCR v1.1. The analysis was restricted to V-J combinations with a frequency above 0.0001, which together covered approximately 99% of the repertoires. A TCS score was defined as the ratio of F50 (clonal expansion) to E x V (chaos), with BLOSUM62-based TCRdist applied between CDR3 peptides within each V-J. Welch's t-statistics and random forest reduced just over 500 V-J features to about 13, which were used in a naive Bayes classifier (R e1071). TCRdb cleaned the public reads at Q25 with fastp, built clones with MiXCR and kept in-frame beta chains. Rows matching on CDR3 protein sequence are summarized as one entry with the most common DNA and genes. TCRdb's processing, not the authors', yielded these V and J calls. The sample table holds a few hundred thousand distinct CDR3 sequences, of which more than 15% were seen once. The ten most abundant clones make up 25% to 30% of the sample.

This receptor was taken from a young woman with Graves' hyperthyroidism that later progressed to Graves' ophthalmopathy. Sample: blood. The chain is assembled from TRBV5-1 and TRBJ2-3, with TRBD2 as a weak D call on 6 bases. Here the CDR3 is given as CASSRGGRVGTDTQYF. The base sequence is TGCGCCAGCAGCAGGGGAGGTAGAGTCGGCACAGATACGCAGTATTTT.